This T cell receptor (beta chain) was obtained from a study of cytomegalovirus exposure and HLA in healthy donors. Study information: Roughly 179 million T cells yielded around 100 million unique TCR beta sequences, as an earlier analysis found.

Primers: 60 Vbeta forward and 13 Jbeta reverse. Method: immunoSEQ multiplex PCR; TCRdb's copy keeps in-frame clones and lacks some. The sample gives around 150,000 clones, approximately 82% of which show up once; 1.4% is in the top ten. Although they were nominally healthy when sampled, donors likely had unrecorded immune exposures. Concerning this clone itself: What it binds is not known.

Deletions cut 8 bases from V and 7 bases from J, with 17 bases between. The CDR3 contains 12 residues. The germline CDR1 and CDR2 sequences are GTSNPN and SVGIG (reference sequence). Study findings and constraints: Three CMV-associated chains proved CMV antigen-specific in vitro. Analyzed later, most CMV-associated TCR beta chains appeared HLA-restricted.

Sequenced: PBMCs. The chain couples TRBV30 to TRBJ1-2; a weak D match, TRBD1 (6 bases). The receptor was isolated from a man aged 30-40 years in good health and CMV-seropositive. The CDR3 loop reads CAQKGVRFGYTF. The DNA of the CDR3 is TGTGCCCAGAAGGGGGTACGTTTTGGCTACACCTTC.